Listed below are T cell receptor beta chains from one sample, sequenced in a study of cytomegalovirus exposure and HLA in healthy donors. Profiled with immunoSEQ multiplex PCR; TCRdb holds only in-frame clones, not every one. The profile shows 150,000 to 200,000 clones, approximately 86% of them singletons. Sequencing used PBMCs. The receptor source for this set is a young man in good health and CMV-seropositive. Each CDR3 is given with its conserved first and last residue. The order of the fields is D gene, J gene, clone size, V gene, CDR3 protein, CDR3 DNA. D genes are given only for firm matches. Expanded clones get a size class; other rows say once, few or many, or leave the size out.

d_call: NA
j_call: TRBJ2-7
clone_size: NA
v_call: TRBV30
cdr3_aa: CAWRGTQESYEQYF
cdr3_nt: TGTGCCTGGAGAGGAACCCAGGAATCCTACGAGCAGTACTTC

d_call: NA
j_call: TRBJ2-1
clone_size: NA
v_call: TRBV7-9
cdr3_aa: CASSPEGGGNEQFF
cdr3_nt: TGTGCCAGCAGCCCTGAGGGAGGAGGGAATGAGCAGTTCTTC

d_call: NA
j_call: TRBJ1-5
clone_size: NA
v_call: TRBV20-1
cdr3_aa: CSASLDQPQHF
cdr3_nt: TGCAGTGCTAGCCTGGATCAGCCCCAGCATTTT

d_call: TRBD2
j_call: TRBJ2-5
clone_size: NA
v_call: TRBV30
cdr3_aa: CASYIAGLKTQYF
cdr3_nt: TGTGCCTCCTATATAGCGGGGCTAAAGACCCAGTACTTC

d_call: NA
j_call: TRBJ2-5
clone_size: once
v_call: TRBV30
cdr3_aa: CAWSVGASIQYF
cdr3_nt: TGTGCCTGGAGTGTCGGGGCTTCTATTCAGTACTTC

d_call: NA
j_call: TRBJ1-2
clone_size: NA
v_call: TRBV28
cdr3_aa: CASSTPAGGGYTF
cdr3_nt: TGTGCCAGCAGTACCCCGGCAGGAGGTGGCTACACCTTC

d_call: TRBD1
j_call: TRBJ1-5
clone_size: NA
v_call: TRBV6-5
cdr3_aa: CASSYDRGSNQPQHF
cdr3_nt: TGTGCCAGCAGTTATGACAGGGGAAGCAATCAGCCCCAGCATTTT

d_call: TRBD1
j_call: TRBJ2-5
clone_size: once
v_call: TRBV2
cdr3_aa: CASRQTGGVETQYF
cdr3_nt: TGTGCCAGCAGACAGACAGGGGGTGTGGAGACCCAGTACTTC

d_call: TRBD1
j_call: TRBJ2-5
clone_size: NA
v_call: TRBV9
cdr3_aa: CASTRDRNRQETQYF
cdr3_nt: TGTGCCAGCACCCGGGACAGGAATCGACAAGAGACCCAGTACTTC

d_call: NA
j_call: TRBJ2-1
clone_size: once
v_call: TRBV9
cdr3_aa: CASSPRRLAANNEQFF
cdr3_nt: TGTGCCAGCAGCCCGAGAAGGCTAGCCGCGAACAATGAGCAGTTCTTC

d_call: TRBD2
j_call: TRBJ2-7
clone_size: NA
v_call: TRBV27
cdr3_aa: CASSLSYSGRPYEQYF
cdr3_nt: TGTGCCAGCAGTTTATCTTACAGCGGGAGACCCTACGAGCAGTACTTC

d_call: NA
j_call: TRBJ2-5
clone_size: once
v_call: TRBV5-6
cdr3_aa: CASSFGGQETQYF
cdr3_nt: TGTGCCAGCAGCTTTGGGGGCCAAGAGACCCAGTACTTC

d_call: TRBD1
j_call: TRBJ1-2
clone_size: NA
v_call: TRBV27
cdr3_aa: CASSLSKGAQAGYTF
cdr3_nt: TGTGCCAGCAGTTTATCAAAGGGGGCGCAGGCTGGCTACACCTTC

d_call: NA
j_call: TRBJ1-2
clone_size: NA
v_call: TRBV9
cdr3_aa: CASSVGWIGGYTF
cdr3_nt: TGTGCCAGCAGCGTAGGGTGGATTGGTGGCTACACCTTC

d_call: TRBD2
j_call: TRBJ2-7
clone_size: NA
v_call: TRBV11-2
cdr3_aa: CASSFTSAYEQYF
cdr3_nt: TGTGCCAGCAGCTTCACTAGCGCCTACGAGCAGTACTTC

d_call: NA
j_call: TRBJ1-2
clone_size: NA
v_call: TRBV7-9
cdr3_aa: CASSSDSLNYGYTF
cdr3_nt: TGTGCCAGCAGCTCCGACAGTCTCAACTATGGCTACACCTTC

d_call: TRBD2
j_call: TRBJ2-1
clone_size: few
v_call: TRBV7-7
cdr3_aa: CASSLAPAGVNEQFF
cdr3_nt: TGTGCTAGCAGCTTAGCGCCAGCGGGAGTTAATGAGCAGTTCTTC

d_call: NA
j_call: TRBJ2-7
clone_size: NA
v_call: TRBV4-3
cdr3_aa: CASSQRTTGYEQYF
cdr3_nt: TGCGCCAGCAGCCAACGTACTACCGGGTACGAGCAGTACTTC

d_call: TRBD1
j_call: TRBJ1-5
clone_size: NA
v_call: TRBV5-1
cdr3_aa: CASSPGTGGTWRGIDQPQHF
cdr3_nt: TGCGCCAGCAGCCCCGGGACAGGGGGCACGTGGAGGGGAATCGATCAGCCCCAGCATTTT

d_call: NA
j_call: TRBJ2-3
clone_size: NA
v_call: TRBV30
cdr3_aa: CAWSAASGASDTQYF
cdr3_nt: TGTGCCTGGAGTGCGGCAAGCGGTGCCTCAGATACGCAGTATTTT

d_call: TRBD2
j_call: TRBJ2-1
clone_size: NA
v_call: TRBV11-3
cdr3_aa: CASSRSAGHNEQFF
cdr3_nt: TGTGCCAGCAGCCGCTCAGCGGGACACAATGAGCAGTTCTTC

d_call: NA
j_call: TRBJ1-5
clone_size: once
v_call: TRBV19
cdr3_aa: CASTPLGVQPQHF
cdr3_nt: TGTGCCAGTACGCCGCTGGGGGTTCAGCCCCAGCATTTT

d_call: TRBD1
j_call: TRBJ1-2
clone_size: NA
v_call: TRBV10-3
cdr3_aa: CAIRGQGAYGYTF
cdr3_nt: TGTGCCATCAGAGGACAGGGGGCCTATGGCTACACCTTC

d_call: TRBD2
j_call: TRBJ2-7
clone_size: NA
v_call: TRBV11-2
cdr3_aa: CASSPRGGNYEQYF
cdr3_nt: TGTGCCAGCAGCCCTCGGGGGGGAAACTACGAGCAGTACTTC

d_call: NA
j_call: TRBJ1-5
clone_size: few
v_call: TRBV6-1
cdr3_aa: CASRLTVGSNQPQHF
cdr3_nt: TGTGCCAGCAGACTCACGGTGGGTAGCAATCAGCCCCAGCATTTT

d_call: TRBD2
j_call: TRBJ2-3
clone_size: NA
v_call: TRBV5-1
cdr3_aa: CASSSRASGSSGQYF
cdr3_nt: TGCGCCAGCTCTTCTCGGGCTAGCGGGAGTAGTGGGCAGTATTTT

d_call: NA
j_call: TRBJ1-3
clone_size: NA
v_call: TRBV30
cdr3_aa: CAWSPGNTIYF
cdr3_nt: TGTGCCTGGAGTCCGGGAAACACCATATATTTT

d_call: NA
j_call: TRBJ2-5
clone_size: NA
v_call: TRBV27
cdr3_aa: CASSFSAQRQETQYF
cdr3_nt: TGTGCCAGCTCTTTCTCCGCCCAACGTCAAGAGACCCAGTACTTC

d_call: NA
j_call: TRBJ2-4
clone_size: NA
v_call: TRBV10-1
cdr3_aa: CASSEKGLGAKNIQYF
cdr3_nt: TGCGCCAGCAGTGAGAAGGGGTTGGGAGCCAAAAACATTCAGTACTTC

d_call: TRBD2
j_call: TRBJ2-7
clone_size: NA
v_call: TRBV7-9
cdr3_aa: CASSSTGTSGYEQYF
cdr3_nt: TGTGCCAGCAGCTCAACCGGGACTAGCGGCTACGAGCAGTACTTC

d_call: NA
j_call: TRBJ1-1
clone_size: many
v_call: TRBV5-6
cdr3_aa: CASSLFGSRGATEAFF
cdr3_nt: TGTGCCAGCAGCTTATTTGGATCCCGGGGGGCCACTGAAGCTTTCTTT

d_call: TRBD1
j_call: TRBJ2-3
clone_size: NA
v_call: TRBV4-3
cdr3_aa: CASTPPTGGRTNTQYF
cdr3_nt: TGCGCCAGCACCCCCCCGACAGGGGGCCGAACCAATACGCAGTATTTT

d_call: NA
j_call: TRBJ1-2
clone_size: NA
v_call: TRBV11-3
cdr3_aa: CASSFASKAHTF
cdr3_nt: TGTGCCAGCAGCTTTGCCTCGAAGGCCCACACCTTC

d_call: NA
j_call: TRBJ2-1
clone_size: NA
v_call: TRBV29-1
cdr3_aa: CSVSDSSSYNEQFF
cdr3_nt: TGCAGCGTCTCCGACAGCAGCTCCTACAATGAGCAGTTCTTC

d_call: NA
j_call: TRBJ1-4
clone_size: NA
v_call: TRBV4-1
cdr3_aa: CASVVRGGGANEKLFF
cdr3_nt: TGCGCCAGCGTTGTCAGGGGAGGTGGGGCTAATGAAAAACTGTTTTTT

d_call: TRBD1
j_call: TRBJ1-5
clone_size: NA
v_call: TRBV7-2
cdr3_aa: CASSLDGGTGGLPQHF
cdr3_nt: TGTGCCAGCAGCTTAGATGGAGGGACAGGGGGCCTGCCCCAGCATTTT

d_call: NA
j_call: TRBJ2-7
clone_size: NA
v_call: TRBV7-8
cdr3_aa: CASSLWAHEQYF
cdr3_nt: TGTGCCAGCAGCTTATGGGCCCACGAGCAGTACTTC

d_call: TRBD1
j_call: TRBJ2-3
clone_size: NA
v_call: TRBV11-3
cdr3_aa: CASLRRTGGTDTQYF
cdr3_nt: TGTGCCAGCCTCCGACGGACAGGGGGCACAGATACGCAGTATTTT

d_call: NA
j_call: TRBJ1-5
clone_size: few
v_call: TRBV10-3
cdr3_aa: CAISVDGNQPQHF
cdr3_nt: TGTGCCATCAGTGTCGATGGCAATCAGCCCCAGCATTTT

d_call: NA
j_call: TRBJ2-7
clone_size: NA
v_call: TRBV7-8
cdr3_aa: CASSSGGEVGEQYF
cdr3_nt: TGTGCCAGCAGCTCAGGCGGGGAGGTCGGCGAGCAGTACTTC

d_call: NA
j_call: TRBJ1-2
clone_size: NA
v_call: TRBV19
cdr3_aa: CASSQVIILYGYTF
cdr3_nt: TGTGCCAGTAGCCAGGTCATAATCCTCTATGGCTACACCTTC

d_call: TRBD1
j_call: TRBJ1-5
clone_size: once
v_call: TRBV10-1
cdr3_aa: CASRYLDRGGNQPQHF
cdr3_nt: TGCGCCAGCCGATATTTGGACAGGGGCGGCAATCAGCCCCAGCATTTT

d_call: TRBD2
j_call: TRBJ2-7
clone_size: NA
v_call: TRBV27
cdr3_aa: CASSSQREGYEQYF
cdr3_nt: TGTGCCAGCAGTTCCCAGCGGGAGGGCTACGAGCAGTACTTC

d_call: NA
j_call: TRBJ1-3
clone_size: NA
v_call: TRBV4-1
cdr3_aa: CASSQDWETGNTIYF
cdr3_nt: TGCGCCAGCAGCCAAGATTGGGAAACTGGAAACACCATATATTTT

d_call: TRBD2
j_call: TRBJ2-3
clone_size: NA
v_call: TRBV11-3
cdr3_aa: CASSLGDYRTDTQYF
cdr3_nt: TGTGCCAGCAGCTTGGGGGACTACCGCACAGATACGCAGTATTTT

d_call: NA
j_call: TRBJ2-2
clone_size: NA
v_call: TRBV29-1
cdr3_aa: CSVRKSRSTGELFF
cdr3_nt: TGCAGCGTCCGCAAATCACGGAGCACCGGGGAGCTGTTTTTT

d_call: NA
j_call: TRBJ2-7
clone_size: NA
v_call: TRBV11-3
cdr3_aa: CASSLQMTREAYEQYF
cdr3_nt: TGTGCCAGCAGCCTCCAAATGACTAGGGAAGCCTACGAGCAGTACTTC

d_call: TRBD1
j_call: TRBJ1-6
clone_size: NA
v_call: TRBV7-2
cdr3_aa: CASSLTGTGGPPLHF
cdr3_nt: TGTGCCAGCAGCTTAACCGGGACAGGGGGTCCACCCCTCCACTTT

d_call: TRBD2
j_call: TRBJ2-1
clone_size: NA
v_call: TRBV29-1
cdr3_aa: CSVEGPSGRPSYNEQFF
cdr3_nt: TGCAGCGTTGAAGGCCCTAGCGGGAGGCCCTCCTACAATGAGCAGTTCTTC

d_call: TRBD2
j_call: TRBJ2-3
clone_size: NA
v_call: TRBV7-9
cdr3_aa: CASSLRLGLAGGGDTQYF
cdr3_nt: TGTGCCAGCAGCCTACGCCTTGGGCTAGCGGGAGGTGGGGATACGCAGTATTTT

d_call: NA
j_call: TRBJ1-6
clone_size: NA
v_call: TRBV29-1
cdr3_aa: CRGKHSYNSPLHF
cdr3_nt: TGCAGGGGAAAACACTCCTATAATTCACCCCTCCACTTT

d_call: NA
j_call: TRBJ2-7
clone_size: once
v_call: TRBV18
cdr3_aa: CASSPGPGRAGEQYF
cdr3_nt: TGTGCCAGCTCACCGGGGCCAGGGCGCGCAGGCGAGCAGTACTTC

d_call: NA
j_call: TRBJ2-2
clone_size: once
v_call: TRBV7-2
cdr3_aa: CASSLTQGTGELFF
cdr3_nt: TGTGCCAGCAGCCTAACACAGGGAACCGGGGAGCTGTTTTTT

d_call: NA
j_call: TRBJ2-3
clone_size: NA
v_call: TRBV7-2
cdr3_aa: CASSLGLSTDTQYF
cdr3_nt: TGTGCCAGCAGCTTAGGCCTGAGCACAGATACGCAGTATTTT

d_call: NA
j_call: TRBJ2-5
clone_size: NA
v_call: TRBV7-8
cdr3_aa: CASSYRDLGKTQYF
cdr3_nt: TGTGCCAGCAGTTATAGAGATCTGGGAAAGACCCAGTACTTC